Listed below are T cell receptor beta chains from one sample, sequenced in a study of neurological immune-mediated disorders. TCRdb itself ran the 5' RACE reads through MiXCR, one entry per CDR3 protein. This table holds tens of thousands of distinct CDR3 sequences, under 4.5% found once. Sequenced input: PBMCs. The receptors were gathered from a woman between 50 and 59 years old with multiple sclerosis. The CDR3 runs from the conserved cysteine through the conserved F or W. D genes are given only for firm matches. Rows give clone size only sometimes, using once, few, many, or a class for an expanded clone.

CDR3nt: TGTGCCAGCTCACCACCCGGGACAGGGGTCCGTCAGCCCCAGCATTTT
CDR3aa: CASSPPGTGVRQPQHF
v_gene: TRBV18
j_gene: TRBJ1-5
d_gene: TRBD1
abundance: NA

CDR3nt: TGCAGTGCATACAGCGGGGGACTTACCAAAAACATTCAGTACTTC
CDR3aa: CSAYSGGLTKNIQYF
v_gene: TRBV20-1
j_gene: TRBJ2-4
d_gene: TRBD2
abundance: many

CDR3nt: TGCAGTGCTGCTGCAGGGGTAAACGGGGCCAACGTCCTGACTTTC
CDR3aa: CSAAAGVNGANVLTF
v_gene: TRBV20-1
j_gene: TRBJ2-6
d_gene: NA
abundance: many

CDR3nt: TGTGCCAGCTCATCCCAGGGGGCGCGGGAGCAGTACTTC
CDR3aa: CASSSQGAREQYF
v_gene: TRBV18
j_gene: TRBJ2-7
d_gene: TRBD1
abundance: many

CDR3nt: TGCGCCAGCAGCTTGGGGCTGTCAAACGAGCAGTACTTC
CDR3aa: CASSLGLSNEQYF
v_gene: TRBV5-1
j_gene: TRBJ2-7
d_gene: NA
abundance: many

CDR3nt: TGCAGTGCTAGACTTTCTATCACAGATACGCAGTATTTT
CDR3aa: CSARLSITDTQYF
v_gene: TRBV20-1
j_gene: TRBJ2-3
d_gene: NA
abundance: many

CDR3nt: TGTGCCAGCAGCCCCGAGCGCCGAACGAGTACGCAGTATTTT
CDR3aa: CASSPERRTSTQYF
v_gene: TRBV7-2
j_gene: TRBJ2-3
d_gene: NA
abundance: many

CDR3nt: TGTGCCAGCAGGATGGGGGGCTTCGGTGAAAAACTGTTTTTT
CDR3aa: CASRMGGFGEKLFF
v_gene: TRBV6-1
j_gene: TRBJ1-4
d_gene: NA
abundance: many

CDR3nt: TGCAGCGTGGGAAGGGGGCAACTAGTTATGAACACTGAAGCTTTCTTT
CDR3aa: CSVGRGQLVMNTEAFF
v_gene: TRBV29-1
j_gene: TRBJ1-1
d_gene: TRBD1
abundance: many

CDR3nt: TGCAGTGCTAGAATTGTCACCGGGACAGGGGCTGGCTACACCTTC
CDR3aa: CSARIVTGTGAGYTF
v_gene: TRBV20-1
j_gene: TRBJ1-2
d_gene: TRBD1
abundance: many

CDR3nt: TGCGCCAGCAGCATAGCCGGGCTGGGCAATCAGCCCCAGCATTTT
CDR3aa: CASSIAGLGNQPQHF
v_gene: TRBV5-1
j_gene: TRBJ1-5
d_gene: NA
abundance: many

CDR3nt: TGTGCCAGCAGCTACCATAGCGGGGGGGAAAACATTCAGTACTTC
CDR3aa: CASSYHSGGENIQYF
v_gene: TRBV7-9
j_gene: TRBJ2-4
d_gene: TRBD2
abundance: many

CDR3nt: TGCGCCAGCAGCACGGGACAGGGGTTGGGAGAGCAGTACTTC
CDR3aa: CASSTGQGLGEQYF
v_gene: TRBV5-1
j_gene: TRBJ2-7
d_gene: TRBD1
abundance: many

CDR3nt: TGTGCCAGTAGTATATTTTTGGAGACTAATGAAAAACTGTTTTTT
CDR3aa: CASSIFLETNEKLFF
v_gene: TRBV19
j_gene: TRBJ1-4
d_gene: NA
abundance: many

CDR3nt: TGCAGCGTACCCGGGACTAGCGGTAGCACAGATACGCAGTATTTT
CDR3aa: CSVPGTSGSTDTQYF
v_gene: TRBV29-1
j_gene: TRBJ2-3
d_gene: TRBD2
abundance: many

CDR3nt: TGTGCCACCAGCAGACGCCAGACGGAGGGCTACACCTTC
CDR3aa: CATSRRQTEGYTF
v_gene: TRBV15
j_gene: TRBJ1-2
d_gene: NA
abundance: NA

CDR3nt: TGCAGTGCTCACCCGACTAGCGGGGCTCAAGAGACCCAGTACTTC
CDR3aa: CSAHPTSGAQETQYF
v_gene: TRBV20-1
j_gene: TRBJ2-5
d_gene: TRBD2
abundance: few

CDR3nt: TGTGCCAGCGCACCGGCTGGGGGTAGGGTCAACACCGGGGAGCTGTTTTTT
CDR3aa: CASAPAGGRVNTGELFF
v_gene: TRBV2
j_gene: TRBJ2-2
d_gene: NA
abundance: many

CDR3nt: TGTGCCAGCAGCCAAGGGACCGGGGGTTACACAGATACGCAGTATTTT
CDR3aa: CASSQGTGGYTDTQYF
v_gene: TRBV3-1
j_gene: TRBJ2-3
d_gene: NA
abundance: many

CDR3nt: TGTGCCAGCAGCTTAGAAGTCGGACAGGTTCCCTACAATGAGCAGTTCTTC
CDR3aa: CASSLEVGQVPYNEQFF
v_gene: TRBV7-6
j_gene: TRBJ2-1
d_gene: TRBD1
abundance: few

CDR3nt: TGTGCCAGCAGCTTACTACAGTCCTACGAGCAGTACTTC
CDR3aa: CASSLLQSYEQYF
v_gene: TRBV11-1
j_gene: TRBJ2-7
d_gene: NA
abundance: many

CDR3nt: TGTGCCAGCAGTTTTGACAGGGAAGCCAAAAACATTCAGTACTTC
CDR3aa: CASSFDREAKNIQYF
v_gene: TRBV6-5
j_gene: TRBJ2-4
d_gene: TRBD1
abundance: many

CDR3nt: TGTGCCAGCAGTAAAGGGGGAGCCACTGAAGCTTTCTTT
CDR3aa: CASSKGGATEAFF
v_gene: TRBV5-4
j_gene: TRBJ1-1
d_gene: NA
abundance: many

CDR3nt: TGTGCCAGCAGCATCCAGATCTCAGCCAAAAACATTCAGTACTTC
CDR3aa: CASSIQISAKNIQYF
v_gene: TRBV7-2
j_gene: TRBJ2-4
d_gene: NA
abundance: many

CDR3nt: TGTGCCAGCAGCCATGGGGGCAGGACTGAAGCTTTCTTT
CDR3aa: CASSHGGRTEAFF
v_gene: TRBV4-2
j_gene: TRBJ1-1
d_gene: NA
abundance: many